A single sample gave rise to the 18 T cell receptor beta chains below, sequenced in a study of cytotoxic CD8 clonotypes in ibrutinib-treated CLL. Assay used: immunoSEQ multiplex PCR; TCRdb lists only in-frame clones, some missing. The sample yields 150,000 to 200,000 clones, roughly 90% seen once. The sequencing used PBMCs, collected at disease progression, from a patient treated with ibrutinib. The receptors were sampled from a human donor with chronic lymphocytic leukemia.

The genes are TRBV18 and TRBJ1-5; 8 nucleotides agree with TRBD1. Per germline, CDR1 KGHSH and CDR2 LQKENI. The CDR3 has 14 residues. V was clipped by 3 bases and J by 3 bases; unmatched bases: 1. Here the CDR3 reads CASSPGQDNQPQHF. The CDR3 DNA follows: TGTGCCAGCTCACCGGGACAGGACAATCAGCCCCAGCATTTT. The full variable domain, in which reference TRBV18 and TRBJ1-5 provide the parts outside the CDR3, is NAGVMQNPRHLVRRRGQEARLRCSPMKGHSHVYWYRQLPEEGLKFMVYLQKENIIDESGMPKERFSAEFPKEGPSILRIQQVVRGDSAAYFCASSPGQDNQPQHFGDGTRLSIL.

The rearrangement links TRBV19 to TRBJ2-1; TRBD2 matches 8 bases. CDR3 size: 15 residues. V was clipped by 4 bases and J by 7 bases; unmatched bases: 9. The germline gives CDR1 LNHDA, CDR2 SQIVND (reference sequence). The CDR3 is CASSTTGRGLNEQFF. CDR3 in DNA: TGTGCCAGTAGTACGACCGGGAGGGGATTAAATGAGCAGTTCTTC.

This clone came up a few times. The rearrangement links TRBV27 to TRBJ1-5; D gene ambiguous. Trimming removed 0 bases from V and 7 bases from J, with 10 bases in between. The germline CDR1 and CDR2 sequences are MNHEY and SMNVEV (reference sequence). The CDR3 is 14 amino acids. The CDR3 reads CASSLSPLGQPQHF. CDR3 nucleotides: TGTGCCAGCAGTTTATCGCCCTTGGGCCAGCCCCAGCATTTT.

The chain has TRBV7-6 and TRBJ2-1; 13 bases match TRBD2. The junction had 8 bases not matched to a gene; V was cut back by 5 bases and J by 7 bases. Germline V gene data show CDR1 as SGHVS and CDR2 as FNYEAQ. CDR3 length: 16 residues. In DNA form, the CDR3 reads TGTGCCAGCAGCCCCCGGACTAGCGGGAGAAGGAATGAGCAGTTCTTC. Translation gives CASSPRTSGRRNEQFF.

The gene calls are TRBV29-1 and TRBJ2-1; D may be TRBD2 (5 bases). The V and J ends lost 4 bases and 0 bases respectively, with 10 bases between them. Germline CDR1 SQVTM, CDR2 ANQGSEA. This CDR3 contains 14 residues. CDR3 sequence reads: CSVVSGSSYNEQFF. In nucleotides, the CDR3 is TGCAGCGTTGTCAGTGGGAGCTCCTACAATGAGCAGTTCTTC.

This CDR3 is CASSPGPGTGELFF. As DNA, the CDR3 is TGTGCCAGTAGTCCGGGACCCGGGACCGGGGAGCTGTTTTTT. This chain connects TRBV19 to TRBJ2-2; D is perhaps TRBD1 or TRBD2 (5 bases each). This CDR3 is built from 14 residues. CDR1 is LNHDA and CDR2 is SQIVND in the germline V gene (reference sequence). The V end lost 5 bases, the J end lost 5 bases, and 12 bases lay between the germline ends.

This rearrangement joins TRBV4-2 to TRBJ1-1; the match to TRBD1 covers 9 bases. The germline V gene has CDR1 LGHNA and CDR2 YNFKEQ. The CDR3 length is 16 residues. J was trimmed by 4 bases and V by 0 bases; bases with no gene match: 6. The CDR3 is CASSQETGGVGTEAFF. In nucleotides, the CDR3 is TGTGCCAGCAGCCAAGAGACAGGGGGAGTTGGCACTGAAGCTTTCTTT.

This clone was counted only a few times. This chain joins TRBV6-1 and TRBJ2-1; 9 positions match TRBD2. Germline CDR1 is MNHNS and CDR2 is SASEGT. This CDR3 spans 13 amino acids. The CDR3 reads CASSGKPYNEQFF. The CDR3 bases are TGTGCATCTAGCGGGAAACCCTACAATGAGCAGTTCTTC.

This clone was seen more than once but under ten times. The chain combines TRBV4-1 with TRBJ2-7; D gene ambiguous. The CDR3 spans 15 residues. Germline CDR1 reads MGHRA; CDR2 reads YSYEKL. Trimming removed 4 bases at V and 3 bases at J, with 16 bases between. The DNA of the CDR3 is TGCGCCAGCAGCCCCTACCTGACACTCAACTACGAGCAGTACTTC. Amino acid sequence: CASSPYLTLNYEQYF.

This chain's CDR3 is CASSLDARGGDGYTF. CDR3 bases: TGCGCCAGCAGCTTGGACGCTAGGGGGGGAGATGGCTACACCTTC. V is TRBV5-1 and J is TRBJ1-2; possible D gene TRBD1, 6 bases. Trimming took 0 bases from V and 6 from J, leaving 15 bases between them. Germline V gives CDR1 SGHRS, CDR2 YFSETQ. This CDR3 has 15 residues.

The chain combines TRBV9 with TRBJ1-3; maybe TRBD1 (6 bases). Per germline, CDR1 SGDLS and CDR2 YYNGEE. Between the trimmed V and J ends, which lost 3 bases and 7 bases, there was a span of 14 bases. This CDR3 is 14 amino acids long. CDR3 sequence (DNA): TGTGCCAGCAGCGCCTCAGGGGCTCGGAACACCATATATTTT. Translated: CASSASGARNTIYF.

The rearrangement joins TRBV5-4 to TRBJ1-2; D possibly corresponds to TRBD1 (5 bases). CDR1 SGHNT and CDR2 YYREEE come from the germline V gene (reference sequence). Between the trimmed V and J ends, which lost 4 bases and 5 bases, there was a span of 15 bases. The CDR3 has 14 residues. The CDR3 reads CASSGGTAIYGYTF. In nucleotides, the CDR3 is TGTGCCAGCAGCGGCGGGACCGCTATATATGGCTACACCTTC.

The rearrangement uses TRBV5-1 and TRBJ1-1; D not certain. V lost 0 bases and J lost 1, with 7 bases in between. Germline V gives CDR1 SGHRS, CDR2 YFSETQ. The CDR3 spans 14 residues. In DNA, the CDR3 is TGCGCCAGCAGCTTGGAGGGCCGGAACACTGAAGCTTTCTTT. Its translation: CASSLEGRNTEAFF.

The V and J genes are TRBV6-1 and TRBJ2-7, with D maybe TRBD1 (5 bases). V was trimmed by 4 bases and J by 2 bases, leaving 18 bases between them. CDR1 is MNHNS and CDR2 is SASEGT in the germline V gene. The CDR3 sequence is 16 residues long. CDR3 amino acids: CASSAPTAPIPYEQYF. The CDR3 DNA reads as TGTGCCAGCAGTGCCCCGACAGCCCCAATCCCCTACGAGCAGTACTTC.

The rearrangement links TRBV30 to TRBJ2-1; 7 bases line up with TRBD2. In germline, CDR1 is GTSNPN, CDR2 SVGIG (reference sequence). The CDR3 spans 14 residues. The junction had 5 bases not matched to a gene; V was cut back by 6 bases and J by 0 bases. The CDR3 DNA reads TGTGCCTGCCCGCGGGGGAGCTCCTACAATGAGCAGTTCTTC. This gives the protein CACPRGSSYNEQFF.

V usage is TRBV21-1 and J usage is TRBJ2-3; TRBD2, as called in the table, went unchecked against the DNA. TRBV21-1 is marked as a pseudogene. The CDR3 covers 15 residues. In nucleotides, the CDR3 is TGTGCCAGCAGCAGGACTAGCGGCAGCACAGATACGCAGTATTTT. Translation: CASSRTSGSTDTQYF.

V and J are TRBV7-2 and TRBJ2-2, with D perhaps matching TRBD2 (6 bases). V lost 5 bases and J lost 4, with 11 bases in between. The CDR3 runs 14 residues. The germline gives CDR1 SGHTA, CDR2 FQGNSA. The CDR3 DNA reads TGTGCCAGCAGCCCGGCGGGGTTCACCGGGGAGCTGTTTTTT. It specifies CASSPAGFTGELFF. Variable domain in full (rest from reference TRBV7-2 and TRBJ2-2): GAGVSQSPSNKVTEKGKDVELRCDPISGHTALYWYRQSLGQGLEFLIYFQGNSAPDKSGLPSDRFSAERTGGSVSTLTIQRTQQEDSAVYLCASSPAGFTGELFFGEGSRLTVL.

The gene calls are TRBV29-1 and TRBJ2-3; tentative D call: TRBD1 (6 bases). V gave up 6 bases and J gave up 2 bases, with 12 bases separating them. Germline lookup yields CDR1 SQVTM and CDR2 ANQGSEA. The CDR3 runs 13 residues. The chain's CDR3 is CSVQDRPTDTQYF. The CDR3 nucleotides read TGCAGCGTCCAGGACAGACCCACAGATACGCAGTATTTT.